The 32 T cell receptor beta chains below were found in one sample sequenced in a study of T cell repertoires in Merkel cell carcinoma. Profiling relied on immunoSEQ multiplex PCR, and the TCRdb table lists in-frame clones only, not all of them. Of about 15,000 clones in the sample, around four fifths were seen once. The sequencing sample was made of tumor tissue. The receptors derive from an adult with Merkel cell carcinoma.

The chain couples TRBV7-2 to TRBJ2-1; 10 bases map to TRBD2. The CDR3 is 15 residues long. V shed 2 bases and J 9 bases; nucleotides not matched to a gene: 7. Germline V gives CDR1 SGHTA, CDR2 FQGNSA. In DNA form, the CDR3 reads TGTGCCAGCAGCTTAAAAGCGGGAGGGGGAAGTGAGCAGTTCTTC. Its translation is CASSLKAGGGSEQFF.

This clone has just a few counts. The chain links TRBV6-2 or TRBV6-3 to TRBJ2-7; D is undetermined. Trimming left V 5 bases short and J 4 bases short, with 18 bases between. CDR1 and CDR2 (germline): MNHEY, SVGEGT. This CDR3 has 15 residues. The DNA of the CDR3 is TGTGCCAGCAGTCATCGGTGGGGTAGGTCTTACGAGCAGTACTTC. Translation gives CASSHRWGRSYEQYF.

Note on this clone: The junction departs from germline at one end; a sequencing error may be responsible. DNA for the CDR3: TGTGCCAGCAGCTTCTCAGGAGCCCAAAACATTCAGTACTTC. Amino acids: CASSFSGAQNIQYF. The rearrangement uses TRBV13 and TRBJ2-4, with D unclear. Germline V CDR1 and CDR2: PRHDT, FYEKMQ (reference sequence). The CDR3 length is 14 residues.

Only one count was recorded for this clone. V and J are TRBV6-5 and TRBJ1-2, with TRBD1 identical over 7 bases. J gave up 8 bases and V 6 bases, and 9 bases lay outside the gene matches. Germline assignment: CDR1 MNHEY and CDR2 SVGAGI. This CDR3 is 13 amino acids long. CDR3 protein: CASRMTGREGYTF. In nucleotides, the CDR3 is TGTGCCAGCAGGATGACAGGGCGGGAGGGCTACACCTTC.

This chain uses TRBV20-1 with TRBJ2-1; D is unclear. The germline V gene encodes CDR1 DFQATT and CDR2 SNEGSKA (reference sequence). V dropped 3 bases and J dropped 8 bases, with 11 bases sitting between them. This CDR3 region has 12 residues. This chain's CDR3 is CSASRGSHEQFF. DNA for the CDR3: TGCAGTGCTAGTCGAGGATCCCATGAGCAGTTCTTC.

This clone was detected only once. V is TRBV7-2 and J is TRBJ2-5; D is perhaps TRBD2 (7 bases). The CDR3 is made up of 15 amino acids. Trimming left V 2 bases short and J 5 bases short, with 15 bases between. Germline CDR1 SGHTA, CDR2 FQGNSA. The CDR3 coding sequence is TGTGCCAGCAGCTTAATGGGGGGGGCGGGTGAGACCCAGTACTTC. It yields the protein CASSLMGGAGETQYF.

This clone was seen only a few times. This chain joins TRBV10-3 and TRBJ1-2, with TRBD1 matching 8 bases. The CDR3 consists of 13 residues. V shed 4 bases, J shed 8 bases, and the junction held 6 bases outside the gene matches. Germline values: CDR1 ENHRY, CDR2 SYGVKD. The CDR3 sequence is CAISARDRTGYTF. The DNA of the CDR3 is TGTGCCATCAGTGCCCGGGACAGGACGGGCTACACCTTC.

V is TRBV30 and J is TRBJ2-2; the D gene is possibly TRBD1 (7 bases). From germline, CDR1 is GTSNPN and CDR2 SVGIG (reference sequence). Trimming cost V 0 bases and J 5 bases, with 13 bases left between them. This CDR3 is built from 15 residues. The CDR3 spells CAWSVGGGWTGELFF. In nucleotides, the CDR3 is TGTGCCTGGAGTGTTGGAGGGGGCTGGACCGGGGAGCTGTTTTTT.

The genes are TRBV19 and TRBJ1-1, with 7 nucleotides matching TRBD1. The germline CDR1 and CDR2 sequences are LNHDA and SQIVND (reference sequence). V gave up 5 bases and J gave up 4 bases; unmatched junction bases: 7. The CDR3 sequence is 14 residues long. CDR3 protein: CASSFGKGATEAFF. The CDR3 DNA reads TGTGCCAGTAGTTTCGGCAAGGGGGCCACTGAAGCTTTCTTT.

A few counts support this clone. The chain has TRBV2 and TRBJ1-5; D unresolved. CDR3 length: 13 amino acids. CDR1 is SNHLY, CDR2 FYNNEI, per germline. V was trimmed by 9 bases and J by 3 bases, leaving 12 bases between them. The CDR3 nucleotides are TGTGCCAGTCAGACAAGCAACAATCAGCCCCAGCATTTT. The encoded protein is CASQTSNNQPQHF.

V gene TRBV14 combines with J gene TRBJ1-4; TRBD1 is a possible D gene (5 bases). Between the trimmed V and J ends, which lost 1 base and 8 bases, there was a span of 14 bases. Germline V lookup: CDR1 SGHDN, CDR2 FVKESK. The CDR3 consists of 15 residues. The DNA of the CDR3 is TGTGCCAGCAGCCAAGCCTCAGCGAGGGGCGAAAAACTGTTTTTT. Amino acid sequence: CASSQASARGEKLFF. Based on the CDR3 plus reference TRBV14 and TRBJ1-4, the full variable domain is EAGVTQFPSHSVIEKGQTVTLRCDPISGHDNLYWYRRVMGKEIKFLLHFVKESKQDESGMPNNRFLAERTGGTYSTLKVQPAELEDSGVYFCASSQASARGEKLFFGSGTQLSVL.

The rearrangement links TRBV7-6 to TRBJ2-7; tentatively, D is TRBD2 (7 bases). Trimming took off 2 bases at V and 2 bases at J, with 13 bases between the two ends. This CDR3 contains 15 residues. CDR1 SGHVS and CDR2 FNYEAQ come from the germline V gene. The DNA of the CDR3 is TGTGCCAGCAGCTTATTGAGCGGGACAACCTACGAGCAGTACTTC. It yields the protein CASSLLSGTTYEQYF. The full variable domain, rest sourced from reference TRBV7-6 and TRBJ2-7, is GAGVSQSPRYKVTKRGQDVALRCDPISGHVSLYWYRQALGQGPEFLTYFNYEAQQDKSGLPNDRFSAERPEGSISTLTIQRTEQRDSAMYRCASSLLSGTTYEQYFGPGTRLTVT.

This rearrangement joins TRBV2 to TRBJ1-1; D is uncertain. The CDR3 contains 13 residues. V gave up 7 bases and J gave up 3 bases, with 12 bases separating them. Germline CDR1 reads SNHLY; CDR2 reads FYNNEI. The CDR3, as DNA: TGTGCCAGCATTGCTCCGGGATACACTGAAGCTTTCTTT. It encodes CASIAPGYTEAFF. Drawing the rest from reference TRBV2 and TRBJ1-1, the complete variable domain is EPEVTQTPSHQVTQMGQEVILRCVPISNHLYFYWYRQILGQKVEFLVSFYNNEISEKSEIFDDQFSVERPDGSNFTLKIRSTKLEDSAMYFCASIAPGYTEAFFGQGTRLTVV.

The chain is built from TRBV3-1 (or the pseudogene TRBV3-2) and TRBJ1-1, with D possibly matching TRBD1 (5 bases). Germline lookup yields CDR1 LGHDT and CDR2 YNNKEL (reference sequence). The V end lost 1 base, the J end lost 5 bases, and 11 bases lay between the germline ends. CDR3 length: 14 amino acids. CDR3 sequence reads: CASSQGQGQTEAFF. The CDR3 nucleotides are TGTGCCAGCAGCCAAGGGCAGGGCCAAACTGAAGCTTTCTTT.

This clone has just a few counts. The CDR3 DNA is TGCGCCAGCAGCCAAGAACTAGCGGCCTCGCTAGATACGCAGTATTTT. It encodes CASSQELAASLDTQYF. The chain uses TRBV4-3 and TRBJ2-3; 8 nucleotides match TRBD2. The CDR3 extends over 16 amino acids. After removal of 0 bases from V and 5 bases from J, the junction contained 7 bases not matched to a gene. Germline-derived CDR1 and CDR2 are LGHNA and YSLEER.

The V gene is TRBV7-8, the J gene TRBJ2-1; TRBD2 matches 8 bases. The CDR3 runs 15 residues. The germline CDR1 and CDR2 sequences are SGHVS and FQNEAQ. V dropped 5 bases and J dropped 9; count of bases not matched to a gene: 12. This chain's CDR3 is CASSPLTSEKVEQFF. CDR3 nucleotides: TGTGCCAGCAGCCCGTTGACTAGCGAAAAGGTTGAGCAGTTCTTC. The full variable domain, its missing parts supplied by reference TRBV7-8 and TRBJ2-1, is GAGVSQSPRYKVAKRGQDVALRCDPISGHVSLFWYQQALGQGPEFLTYFQNEAQLDKSGLPSDRFFAERPEGSVSTLKIQRTQQEDSAVYLCASSPLTSEKVEQFFGPGTRLTVL.

This clone was seen a single time. The chain is built from TRBV2 and TRBJ2-4; 10 nucleotides match TRBD1. With V trimmed by 6 bases and J by 8 bases, 4 bases remained unmatched. Germline V gene lookup returns CDR1 SNHLY and CDR2 FYNNEI. This CDR3 has 13 residues. The CDR3 nucleotides are TGTGCCAGCAGCGGGGACAGGGGTGACATTCAGTACTTC. Residues: CASSGDRGDIQYF.

This clone was seen only a few times. V usage is TRBV7-9 and J usage is TRBJ1-6; D possibly corresponds to TRBD1 (5 bases). The length of the CDR3 is 15 residues. The ends were cut back, 1 base at V and 4 bases at J, with 8 bases in the middle. The germline gives CDR1 SEHNR, CDR2 FQNEAQ (reference sequence). This chain's CDR3 is CASSLGQIYNSPLHF. The CDR3 DNA reads as TGTGCCAGCAGCTTAGGACAGATTTATAATTCACCCCTCCACTTT. Based on the CDR3 plus reference TRBV7-9 and TRBJ1-6, the full variable domain is DTGVSQNPRHKITKRGQNVTFRCDPISEHNRLYWYRQTLGQGPEFLTYFQNEAQLEKSRLLSDRFSAERPKGSFSTLEIQRTEQGDSAMYLCASSLGQIYNSPLHFGNGTRLTVT.

This clone is classed as medium-sized (0.01 to 0.1%). The V gene is TRBV7-2, the J gene TRBJ2-1; the D gene is possibly TRBD2 (6 bases). CDR3 size: 15 residues. The V gene lost 3 bases and the J gene lost 5 bases, with 14 bases spanning the gap. Germline lookup yields CDR1 SGHTA and CDR2 FQGNSA. CDR3 sequence reads: CASSLVSGLDNEQFF. CDR3 sequence (DNA): TGTGCCAGCAGCTTGGTCTCGGGACTTGACAATGAGCAGTTCTTC.

The chain links TRBV5-8 to TRBJ2-5, with a possible D match to TRBD1 (6 bases). Trimming removed 6 bases from V and 2 bases from J, with 17 bases in between. This CDR3 contains 15 residues. Germline CDR1 SGHTS, CDR2 YDEGEE. The CDR3 loop is CASNTDGGVQETQYF. The CDR3 nucleotides are TGTGCCAGCAACACTGATGGGGGCGTACAAGAGACCCAGTACTTC.

The genes are TRBV2 and TRBJ1-2; D unclear. Trimming removed 4 bases at V and 3 bases at J, with 9 bases between. The CDR3 has 13 residues. Germline V lookup: CDR1 SNHLY, CDR2 FYNNEI. The CDR3 nucleotides read TGTGCCAGCAGTGTGGTAGGAGACTATGGCTACACCTTC. As protein: CASSVVGDYGYTF.

The chain combines TRBV7-9 with TRBJ1-1, with 8 bases fitting TRBD1. The CDR3 extends over 14 amino acids. J was trimmed by 4 bases and V by 6 bases; bases with no gene match: 7. Germline loops: CDR1 SEHNR, CDR2 FQNEAQ (reference sequence). The CDR3 DNA sequence: TGTGCCAGCAGTCCGACAGGGGCGGTCACTGAAGCTTTCTTT. Amino acids: CASSPTGAVTEAFF.

The chain uses TRBV5-5 and TRBJ2-1, with D unclear. V lost 0 bases, J lost 5 bases, and 3 bases lay in between. Germline V lookup: CDR1 SGHKS, CDR2 YYEKEE (reference sequence). There are 12 residues in the CDR3. DNA of the CDR3: TGTGCCAGCAGCTTGGATCACAATGAGCAGTTCTTC. Residues: CASSLDHNEQFF.

The V gene is TRBV5-1, the J gene TRBJ2-4; the match to TRBD1 covers 9 bases. The length of the CDR3 is 15 residues. V lost 0 bases and J lost 6; bases outside the gene matches: 4. CDR1 is SGHRS, CDR2 YFSETQ, per germline. The CDR3 nucleotides are TGCGCCAGCAGCTTGGAAGGACAGGGGTCAAACATTCAGTACTTC. It yields the protein CASSLEGQGSNIQYF.

The V and J genes are TRBV20-1 and TRBJ1-1; no reliable D call. CDR3 length equals 11 residues. The V and J ends lost 6 bases and 5 bases respectively, with 10 bases between them. CDR1 and CDR2 (germline): DFQATT, SNEGSKA (reference sequence). CDR3 bases: TGCAGTGCCGGCGGAAGGACTGAAGCTTTCTTT. It yields the protein CSAGGRTEAFF.

The rearrangement uses TRBV5-6 and TRBJ2-5; D is unresolved. Trimming removed 0 bases at V and 0 bases at J, with 6 bases between. The CDR3 consists of 14 residues. CDR1 is SGHDT and CDR2 is YYEEEE in the germline V gene. CDR3 in amino acids: CASSLGGYQETQYF. CDR3 coding DNA: TGTGCCAGCAGCTTGGGAGGATACCAAGAGACCCAGTACTTC.

This clone showed up just a few times. The V call is TRBV7-2, the J call TRBJ2-4; TRBD2 agrees at 11 bases. The CDR3 is 18 residues long. Germline lookup yields CDR1 SGHTA and CDR2 FQGNSA. V dropped 4 bases and J dropped 6; count of bases not matched to a gene: 14. The CDR3 nucleotides read TGTGCCAGCAGCTCCATAGCGGGGGGGGATTCGTATGGAAACATTCAGTACTTC. Its protein product is CASSSIAGGDSYGNIQYF.

The sample holds a few counts of this clone. The chain joins TRBV10-3 to TRBJ2-3; D unresolved. V gave up 10 bases and J gave up 4 bases, with 9 bases separating them. Germline CDR1 ENHRY, CDR2 SYGVKD. The CDR3 has 11 amino acids. This CDR3 reads CATKLADTQYF. CDR3 nucleotides: TGTGCCACGAAATTAGCAGATACGCAGTATTTT.

The rearrangement uses TRBV27 and TRBJ1-5, with no clear D. Germline V gene sequence: CDR1 MNHEY, CDR2 SMNVEV (reference sequence). The CDR3 extends over 13 amino acids. Trimming cost V 4 bases and J 6 bases, with 10 bases left between them. The CDR3 DNA reads as TGTGCCAGCAGTTGGGCGGGCGTTCAGCCCCAGCATTTT. Translated, it gives CASSWAGVQPQHF.

J is TRBJ2-2 and V is TRBV5-1, with 10 bases that match TRBD1. Unmatched junction bases numbered 5, after V lost 3 bases and J lost 6 bases. The CDR3 consists of 15 residues. Germline CDR1 SGHRS, CDR2 YFSETQ. CDR3 in DNA: TGCGCCAGCAGCTCTGACAGGGGGCTTCCCGGGGAGCTGTTTTTT. It codes for CASSSDRGLPGELFF.

This chain uses TRBV6-5 with TRBJ2-7; D remains unclear. Trimming cost V 0 bases and J 3 bases, with 15 bases left between them. The length of the CDR3 is 16 residues. Germline CDR1 is MNHEY and CDR2 is SVGAGI. This CDR3 is CASSYSMYAGFYEQYF. The CDR3 DNA is TGTGCCAGCAGTTACTCGATGTACGCAGGATTCTACGAGCAGTACTTC.

V and J are TRBV6-6 and TRBJ1-1; the D is unclear. The V gene's germline CDR1 is MNHNY and CDR2 SVGAGI (reference sequence). V lost 6 bases and J 6 bases, leaving 23 bases between the germline ends. The CDR3 is 16 residues long. The CDR3 DNA reads TGTGCCAGCAGCCCTCGCGAGGTTGGGATAAGTTCTGAAGCTTTCTTT. Its translation: CASSPREVGISSEAFF.